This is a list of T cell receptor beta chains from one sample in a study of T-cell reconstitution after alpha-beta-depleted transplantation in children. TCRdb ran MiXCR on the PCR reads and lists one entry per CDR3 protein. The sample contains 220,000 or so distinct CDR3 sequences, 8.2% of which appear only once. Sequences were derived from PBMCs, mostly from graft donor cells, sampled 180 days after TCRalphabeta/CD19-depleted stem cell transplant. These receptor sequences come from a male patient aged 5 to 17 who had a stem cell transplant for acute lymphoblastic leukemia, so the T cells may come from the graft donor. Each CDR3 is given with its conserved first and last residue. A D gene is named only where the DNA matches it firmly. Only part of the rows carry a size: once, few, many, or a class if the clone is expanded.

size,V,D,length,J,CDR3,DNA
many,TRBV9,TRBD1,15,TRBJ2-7,CASSVAPGQTYEQYF,TGTGCCAGCAGCGTAGCTCCGGGACAGACCTACGAGCAGTACTTC
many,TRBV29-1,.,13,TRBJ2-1,CSVDSGWSNEQFF,TGCAGCGTTGATTCGGGTTGGAGCAATGAGCAGTTCTTC
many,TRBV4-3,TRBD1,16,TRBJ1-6,CASPIPDGTGNSPLHF,TGCGCCAGCCCCATACCCGATGGGACAGGGAATTCACCCCTCCACTTT
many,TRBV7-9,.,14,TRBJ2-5,CASSLPAGKETQYF,TGTGCCAGCAGCTTACCCGCAGGGAAAGAGACCCAGTACTTC
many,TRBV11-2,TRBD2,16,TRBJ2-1,CASSLSLAGGYNEQFF,TGTGCCAGCAGCTTGTCCCTAGCGGGGGGGTACAATGAGCAGTTCTTC
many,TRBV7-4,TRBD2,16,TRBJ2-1,CASSLRLAGDWDEQFF,TGTGCCAGCAGCTTAAGACTGGCGGGGGATTGGGATGAGCAGTTCTTC
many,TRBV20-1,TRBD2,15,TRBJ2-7,CSAPWGAGGAYEQYF,TGCAGTGCCCCTTGGGGAGCGGGGGGAGCCTACGAGCAGTACTTC
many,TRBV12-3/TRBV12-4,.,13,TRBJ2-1,CASKGDLINEQFF,TGTGCCAGCAAGGGAGATTTGATCAATGAGCAGTTCTTC
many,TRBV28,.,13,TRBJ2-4,CASQGLAKNIQYF,TGTGCCAGCCAAGGTCTAGCCAAAAACATTCAGTACTTC
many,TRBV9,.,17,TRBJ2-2,CASSVEGGSTATGELFF,TGTGCCAGCAGCGTAGAGGGGGGCAGTACGGCCACCGGGGAGCTGTTTTTT
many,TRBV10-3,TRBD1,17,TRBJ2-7,CAISELRRTGAIHEQYF,TGTGCCATCAGTGAGTTAAGACGGACAGGGGCTATACACGAGCAGTACTTC
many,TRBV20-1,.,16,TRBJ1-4,CSARSPPETENEKLFF,TGCAGTGCTAGATCCCCTCCGGAGACAGAAAATGAAAAACTGTTTTTT
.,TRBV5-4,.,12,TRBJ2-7,CASSIDGYEQYF,TGTGCCAGCAGTATTGACGGCTACGAGCAGTACTTC
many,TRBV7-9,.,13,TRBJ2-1,CASSLVTHNEQFF,TGTGCCAGCAGCTTAGTTACACACAATGAGCAGTTCTTC
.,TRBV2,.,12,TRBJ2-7,CASSASAYEQYF,TGTGCCAGCAGTGCCTCAGCGTACGAGCAGTACTTC
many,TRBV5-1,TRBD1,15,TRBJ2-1,CASTTGQGGRNEQFF,TGCGCCAGTACCACGGGACAGGGGGGTCGCAATGAGCAGTTCTTC
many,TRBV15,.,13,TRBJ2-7,CATSWATGYEQYF,TGTGCCACCAGCTGGGCGACAGGCTACGAGCAGTACTTC
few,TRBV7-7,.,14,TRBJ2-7,CASSPRQSSYEQYF,TGTGCCAGCAGCCCCCGACAGTCCTCCTACGAGCAGTACTTC
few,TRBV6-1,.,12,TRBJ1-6,CASRVGDSPLHF,TGTGCCAGCAGGGTGGGGGATTCACCCCTCCACTTT
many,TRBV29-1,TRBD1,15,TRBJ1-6,CSVDGTASRDSPLHF,TGCAGCGTTGACGGGACAGCCTCAAGGGATTCACCCCTCCACTTT
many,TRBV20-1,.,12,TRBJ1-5,CSARQGYQPQHF,TGCAGTGCTAGACAGGGGTACCAGCCCCAGCATTTT
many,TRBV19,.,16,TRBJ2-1,CASSIAAGVVRNEQFF,TGTGCCAGTAGTATAGCGGCAGGAGTCGTTCGGAATGAGCAGTTCTTC
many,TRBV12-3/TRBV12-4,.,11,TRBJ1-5,CASSLVQPQHF,TGTGCCAGCAGTTTAGTTCAGCCCCAGCATTTT
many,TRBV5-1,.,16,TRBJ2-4,CASSLLPSEPKNIQYF,TGCGCCAGCAGCCTTCTCCCATCCGAACCCAAAAACATTCAGTACTTC
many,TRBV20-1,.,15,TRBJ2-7,CSAAGTEGTAYEQYF,TGCAGTGCCGCGGGGACGGAAGGGACGGCCTACGAGCAGTACTTC
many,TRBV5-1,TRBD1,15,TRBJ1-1,CASSPEQGANTEAFF,TGCGCCAGCAGCCCCGAACAGGGGGCGAACACTGAAGCTTTCTTT
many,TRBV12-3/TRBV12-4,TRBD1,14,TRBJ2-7,CASSGGQGFHEQYF,TGTGCCAGCAGTGGGGGACAGGGGTTTCACGAGCAGTACTTC
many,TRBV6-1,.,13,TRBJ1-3,CASRGLRGDTIYF,TGTGCCAGCAGGGGACTCCGAGGGGACACCATATATTTT
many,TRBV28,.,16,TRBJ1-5,CASSPLTPYSNQPQHF,TGTGCCAGCAGCCCCCTCACCCCCTATAGCAATCAGCCCCAGCATTTT
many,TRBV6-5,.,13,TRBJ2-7,CASSYSVSYEQYF,TGTGCCAGCAGTTACTCGGTTAGCTACGAGCAGTACTTC
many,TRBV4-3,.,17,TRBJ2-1,CASSQDALPHGYNEQFF,TGCGCCAGCAGCCAAGATGCACTACCCCACGGATACAATGAGCAGTTCTTC
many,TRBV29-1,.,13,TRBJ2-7,CSAIALNHYEQYF,TGCAGCGCCATAGCTTTGAATCACTACGAGCAGTACTTC
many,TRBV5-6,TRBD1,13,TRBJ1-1,CASSFWDRQKAFF,TGTGCCAGCAGCTTCTGGGACAGGCAGAAAGCTTTCTTT
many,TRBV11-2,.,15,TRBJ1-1,CASSKTRDMNTEAFF,TGTGCCAGCAGCAAAACTAGGGACATGAACACTGAAGCTTTCTTT
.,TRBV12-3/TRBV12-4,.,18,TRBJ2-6,CASFVRGPWVSGANVLTF,TGTGCCAGCTTCGTACGAGGGCCTTGGGTCTCTGGGGCCAACGTCCTGACTTTC